A single sample gave rise to the 24 T cell receptor beta chains below, sequenced in a study of blood T cell repertoires in COVID-19. The repertoire was sequenced with immunoSEQ multiplex PCR; TCRdb's copy has only in-frame clones and lacks some. This sample has about 260,000 clones, with around 84% found just once. Source material: peripheral blood. These receptors were taken from a man in his 60s with acute or convalescent COVID-19.

This clone was seen a handful of times. The V gene is TRBV3-1 (or the pseudogene TRBV3-2), the J gene TRBJ2-3, with 13 positions matching TRBD2. The CDR3 consists of 18 residues. The V and J ends lost 3 bases and 1 base, in that order; junction bases with no gene match: 7. The germline V gene has CDR1 LGHDT and CDR2 YNNKEL (reference sequence). The CDR3 nucleotides are TGTGCCAGCAGCCAGCCCCAACTAGCGGGGGGGCGCACAGATACGCAGTATTTT. This translates into CASSQPQLAGGRTDTQYF.

The V call is TRBV6-2 or TRBV6-3, the J call TRBJ1-5, with TRBD1 matching over 8 bases. The CDR3 spans 14 residues. Germline V CDR1 and CDR2: MNHEY, SVGEGT. Germline trimming cut 6 bases from V and 5 bases from J; bases unmatched to any gene: 6. The CDR3: CASSPTGEYQPQHF. The CDR3 region has the DNA TGTGCCAGCAGCCCGACAGGGGAGTATCAGCCCCAGCATTTT.

This clone was counted between two and nine times. V usage is TRBV19 and J usage is TRBJ2-1; 8 bases are shared with TRBD2. Trimming removed 9 bases from V and 0 bases from J; junction bases left unmatched: 10. Germline values: CDR1 LNHDA, CDR2 SQIVND (reference sequence). The CDR3 has 16 residues. The CDR3 sequence: CASFLRGGSSYNEQFF. The CDR3 nucleotides read TGTGCCAGCTTCCTACGGGGGGGGAGCTCCTACAATGAGCAGTTCTTC. The full variable domain, in which reference TRBV19 and TRBJ2-1 provide the parts outside the CDR3, is DGGITQSPKYLFRKEGQNVTLSCEQNLNHDAMYWYRQDPGQGLRLIYYSQIVNDFQKGDIAEGYSVSREKKESFPLTVTSAQKNPTAFYLCASFLRGGSSYNEQFFGPGTRLTVL.

The J gene is TRBJ1-1, the V gene TRBV18; possible D gene TRBD1, 5 bases. The germline V gene encodes CDR1 KGHSH and CDR2 LQKENI. The length of the CDR3 is 16 residues. V was clipped by 3 bases and J by 0 bases, with 14 bases between them. CDR3 sequence reads: CASSPIGGGLNTEAFF. CDR3 nucleotides: TGTGCCAGCTCACCCATCGGGGGAGGTCTGAACACTGAAGCTTTCTTT.

The V gene is TRBV12-3 or TRBV12-4, the J gene TRBJ2-1; possible D gene TRBD2, 6 bases. Between the trimmed V and J ends, which lost 8 bases and 9 bases, there was a span of 14 bases. CDR3 length: 12 residues. The CDR3 DNA reads as TGTGCCAGCTTCGTAAGGGGAGGTGAGCAGTTCTTC. It specifies CASFVRGGEQFF.

This clone was counted a few times. This chain connects TRBV30 to TRBJ2-7, with TRBD1 identical over 10 bases. J was trimmed by 2 bases and V by 5 bases; bases with no gene match: 3. The CDR3 loop spans 13 amino acids. The germline CDR1 and CDR2 sequences are GTSNPN and SVGIG (reference sequence). The CDR3 here is CAWGTGVAYEQYF. As DNA, the CDR3 is TGTGCCTGGGGGACAGGGGTGGCCTACGAGCAGTACTTC.

V gene TRBV7-9 combines with J gene TRBJ2-6; TRBD1 is a possible D gene (6 bases). This CDR3 spans 19 amino acids. V lost 3 bases, J lost 0 bases, and 18 bases lay in between. Looked up from germline, CDR1 is SEHNR and CDR2 is FQNEAQ (reference sequence). The CDR3 protein is CASSLHPGQQISGANVLTF. The DNA for the CDR3 is TGTGCCAGCAGCTTGCATCCCGGACAGCAAATCTCTGGGGCCAACGTCCTGACTTTC.

This chain connects TRBV9 to TRBJ2-6; 7 positions match TRBD1. The CDR3 length is 18 residues. The V gene's germline CDR1 is SGDLS and CDR2 YYNGEE. The junction had 10 bases not matched to a gene; V was cut back by 4 bases and J by 0 bases. The CDR3 loop is CASSLWDRKYSGANVLTF. CDR3 in DNA: TGTGCCAGCAGCCTTTGGGACAGAAAATACTCTGGGGCCAACGTCCTGACTTTC. The entire variable domain, with the rest obtained from reference TRBV9 and TRBJ2-6, is as follows: DSGVTQTPKHLITATGQRVTLRCSPRSGDLSVYWYQQSLDQGLQFLIQYYNGEERAKGNILERFSAQQFPDLHSELNLSSLELGDSALYFCASSLWDRKYSGANVLTFGAGSRLTVL.

The rearrangement joins TRBV5-1 to TRBJ2-2, with a possible D match to TRBD1 (5 bases). CDR3 length: 15 residues. Between the trimmed V and J ends, which lost 9 bases and 0 bases, there was a span of 15 bases. The germline gives CDR1 SGHRS, CDR2 YFSETQ. The CDR3 sequence is CATTSDNSNTGELFF. CDR3 nucleotides: TGCGCCACCACTTCGGACAACTCGAACACCGGGGAGCTGTTTTTT.

The V and J genes are TRBV19 and TRBJ2-4, with 7 bases that match TRBD1. This CDR3 region has 16 residues. Per germline, CDR1 LNHDA and CDR2 SQIVND (reference sequence). V gave up 5 bases and J gave up 2 bases; unmatched junction bases: 9. The CDR3 bases are TGTGCCAGTAGTGCCTCTCACAGGGGTCCCAAAAACATTCAGTACTTC. Amino acid sequence: CASSASHRGPKNIQYF.

This chain uses TRBV29-1 with TRBJ1-1; the D gene is possibly TRBD1 (6 bases). V gave up 5 bases and J gave up 4 bases, with 11 bases separating them. Per germline, CDR1 SQVTM and CDR2 ANQGSEA. CDR3 length: 12 amino acids. The CDR3, as DNA: TGCAGCGTTATTACAGGGACCACTGAAGCTTTCTTT. Its translation: CSVITGTTEAFF.

This clone was recorded only once. The chain has TRBV19 and TRBJ1-5, with 7 bases aligning to TRBD1. Per the germline V gene, CDR1 is LNHDA and CDR2 is SQIVND (reference sequence). The CDR3 sequence is 17 residues long. J was trimmed by 4 bases and V by 3 bases; bases with no gene match: 12. In DNA, the CDR3 is TGTGCCAGTAGTATTCAACGACAGGGAAAGTTGAATCAGCCCCAGCATTTT. Translating it yields CASSIQRQGKLNQPQHF.

The rearrangement links TRBV2 to TRBJ2-7; 16 bases agree with TRBD2. Germline V gene lookup returns CDR1 SNHLY and CDR2 FYNNEI. The CDR3 totals 15 residues. V shed 7 bases and J 6 bases; nucleotides not matched to a gene: 6. The CDR3 bases are TGTGCCAGCACCGGGACTAGCGGGGGGGCAAGCGAGCAGTACTTC. Amino acid sequence: CASTGTSGGASEQYF.

V and J are TRBV29-1 and TRBJ1-5; 8 bases are shared with TRBD1. The germline V gene has CDR1 SQVTM and CDR2 ANQGSEA. The CDR3 is made up of 12 amino acids. V lost 6 bases, J lost 7 bases, and 5 bases stayed unmatched. The CDR3 is CSVRQGTQPQHF. The CDR3, as DNA: TGCAGCGTAAGACAGGGGACCCAGCCCCAGCATTTT.

The CDR3: CASSGAETGSSGYTF. In DNA, the CDR3 is TGTGCCAGCAGCGGGGCCGAGACAGGGAGTTCTGGCTACACCTTC. The chain has TRBV9 and TRBJ1-2, with 7 positions matching TRBD1. The trim removed 3 bases at V and 7 bases at J, leaving 12 bases unmatched. The CDR3 consists of 15 residues. Germline V gives CDR1 SGDLS, CDR2 YYNGEE.

The chain couples TRBV27 to TRBJ2-7, with TRBD2 matching 8 bases. Germline assignment: CDR1 MNHEY and CDR2 SMNVEV (reference sequence). The CDR3 loop spans 15 amino acids. V shed 6 bases and J 2 bases; nucleotides not matched to a gene: 9. In nucleotides, the CDR3 is TGTGCCAGCAGCCCGGGGGGACTAGTAACCTACGAGCAGTACTTC. The encoded protein is CASSPGGLVTYEQYF.

This chain's CDR3 is CASSLSPRLAGNNEQFF. CDR3 bases: TGTGCCAGCAGTTTATCCCCCCGGCTAGCGGGGAACAATGAGCAGTTCTTC. This chain connects TRBV27 to TRBJ2-1; TRBD2 matches at 9 bases. V was pared by 0 bases and J by 5 bases, with 8 bases of the junction left unmatched. Germline lookup yields CDR1 MNHEY and CDR2 SMNVEV (reference sequence). The length of the CDR3 is 17 residues.

This clone was counted between two and nine times. The chain combines TRBV29-1 with TRBJ2-5; a weak D match, TRBD1 (5 bases). V lost 2 bases and J lost 8, with 12 bases in between. This CDR3 is 12 amino acids long. CDR1 and CDR2 (germline): SQVTM, ANQGSEA. CDR3 amino acids: CSVEKLQGTQYF. CDR3 DNA: TGCAGCGTTGAAAAGTTGCAGGGAACCCAGTACTTC.

The chain combines TRBV10-3 with TRBJ2-5; 7 nucleotides match TRBD1. CDR1 and CDR2 from the germline V gene are ENHRY and SYGVKD. The CDR3 spans 14 residues. The V gene end was trimmed by 8 bases and the J gene end by 2 bases; junction bases not matched to a gene: 8. The CDR3 reads CAIAPGTAQETQYF. CDR3 DNA: TGTGCCATCGCCCCTGGGACAGCTCAAGAGACCCAGTACTTC.

This chain connects TRBV10-3 to TRBJ2-1, with TRBD2 identical over 7 bases. V lost 4 bases and J lost 8; bases outside the gene matches: 8. Germline CDR1 reads ENHRY; CDR2 reads SYGVKD. The CDR3 totals 14 residues. CDR3 sequence reads: CAISASGKGDEQFF. The CDR3 nucleotides are TGTGCCATCAGTGCGAGCGGGAAAGGGGATGAGCAGTTCTTC.

The rearrangement uses TRBV7-9 and TRBJ1-4; D remains ambiguous. Per germline, CDR1 SEHNR and CDR2 FQNEAQ (reference sequence). The CDR3 runs 11 residues. Trimming removed 5 bases from V and 9 bases from J, with 7 bases in between. This chain's CDR3 is CASSNEKKLFF. The CDR3 DNA follows: TGTGCCAGCAGCAATGAGAAAAAACTGTTTTTT.

In nucleotides, the CDR3 is TGTGCCAGCAGTTGGACAGGGGCAGGGGATCAGCCCCAGCATTTT. Its protein product is CASSWTGAGDQPQHF. V usage is TRBV28 and J usage is TRBJ1-5, with 9 bases fitting TRBD1. V was clipped by 4 bases and J by 5 bases; unmatched bases: 6. CDR1 MDHEN and CDR2 SYDVKM come from the germline V gene. The CDR3 covers 15 residues.

This clone showed up just a few times. This chain uses TRBV7-8 with TRBJ2-7; no reliable D call. Trimming shortened V by 1 base and J by 6 bases, and 10 bases separated the two germline ends. There are 13 residues in the CDR3. Germline V gene sequence: CDR1 SGHVS, CDR2 FQNEAQ. CDR3 DNA sequence: TGTGCCAGCAGCTTAGAGGTTAGCACCGAGCAGTACTTC. This translates into CASSLEVSTEQYF.

V gene TRBV5-1 combines with J gene TRBJ2-2, with 7 bases aligning to TRBD1. V dropped 1 base and J dropped 4; count of bases not matched to a gene: 1. Per germline, CDR1 SGHRS and CDR2 YFSETQ. The CDR3 length is 14 residues. The CDR3 DNA follows: TGCGCCAGCAGCTTGTCAGGGGGCACCGGGGAGCTGTTTTTT. Translation gives CASSLSGGTGELFF.